The clone carrying this T cell receptor (beta chain) came up a few times. The data stem from a study of beta chain features in type 1 diabetes. Sequencing targeted expressed TCRB transcripts, as all isolated RNA had been reverse transcribed. Only in-frame clones appear in the TCRdb table, and some are missing; sequencing was by immunoSEQ multiplex PCR. The sample lists 200,000 to 250,000 clones, 9.6% occurring once. The CDR3 totals 16 residues. The junction had 3 bases not matched to a gene; V was cut back by 3 bases and J by 0 bases. The chain links TRBV23-1 to TRBJ2-1, with 9 positions matching TRBD2. TRBV23-1 counts as an open reading frame of uncertain function. Sequenced input: naive CD4+ T cells from blood. The sequence derives from a young woman in good health. CDR3 in amino acids: CASSQYSGSSYNEQFF. In DNA form, the CDR3 reads TGCGCCAGCAGTCAGTATAGCGGGAGCTCCTACAATGAGCAGTTCTTC.